A single TCR beta chain is shown here with its context. The antigen remains undetermined. Time point specified: pre-treatment baseline. These data belong to a study of blood T cell dynamics during melanoma immunotherapy. Profiling relied on immunoSEQ multiplex PCR, and the TCRdb table lists in-frame clones only, not all of them. The table lists 15,000 or so clones, approximately 84% of them singletons. Overall study results and limits: The study could not tell melanoma-specific clones from general immune activation.

The CDR3 loop spans 14 amino acids. Germline CDR1 is SGHTA and CDR2 is FQGNSA. Trimming took 0 bases from V and 5 from J, leaving 10 bases between them. The chain employs TRBV7-2 and TRBJ2-5; tentatively, D is TRBD1 (6 bases). The sequenced sample was blood, obtained from a patient treated with checkpoint blockade. The clonotype was recovered from a human donor with melanoma. CDR3: CASSLAGAGETQYF. In DNA, the CDR3 is TGTGCCAGCAGCTTAGCGGGGGCAGGGGAGACCCAGTACTTC. Drawing the rest from reference TRBV7-2 and TRBJ2-5, the complete variable domain is GAGVSQSPSNKVTEKGKDVELRCDPISGHTALYWYRQSLGQGLEFLIYFQGNSAPDKSGLPSDRFSAERTGGSVSTLTIQRTQQEDSAVYLCASSLAGAGETQYFGPGTRLLVL.